This T cell receptor (beta chain) was sequenced for a study of shared clonotypes between healthy human individuals. The CDR3 has 15 amino acids. The germline V gene encodes CDR1 MNHEY and CDR2 SMNVEV (reference sequence). The ends lost 1 base at V and 6 bases at J; junction bases unmatched: 8. Deep level was the assay's run setting. Sequencing used immunoSEQ multiplex PCR; TCRdb keeps in-frame clones, though not all of them. The sample includes some 500,000 clones, 95% to 96% seen only once; the top ten take approximately 0.067%. The chain couples TRBV27 to TRBJ2-7; TRBD2 matches 8 bases. The sequencing input was naive CD4+ T cells sorted from blood. Subset indicated: CD45RA+ positively selected. The TCR originated in a woman between 25 and 40 years old in good health. DNA for the CDR3: TGTGCCAGCAGTTTATATGTCGGTAGCGGGATCGAGCAGTACTTC. Translated, it gives CASSLYVGSGIEQYF.